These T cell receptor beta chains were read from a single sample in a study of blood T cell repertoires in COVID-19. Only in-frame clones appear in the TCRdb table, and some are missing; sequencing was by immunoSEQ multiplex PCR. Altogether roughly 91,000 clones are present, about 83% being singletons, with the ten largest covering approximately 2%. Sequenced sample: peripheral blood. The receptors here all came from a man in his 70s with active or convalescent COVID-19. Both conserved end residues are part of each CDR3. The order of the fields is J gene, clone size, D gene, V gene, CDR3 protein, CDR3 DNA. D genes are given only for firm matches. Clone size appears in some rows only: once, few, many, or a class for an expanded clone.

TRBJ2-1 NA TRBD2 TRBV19 CASSMSAGGWNEQFF TGTGCCAGTAGTATGTCAGCGGGGGGCTGGAATGAGCAGTTCTTC
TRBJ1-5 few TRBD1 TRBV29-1 CSAVTGVGQPQHF TGCAGCGCTGTTACAGGGGTAGGGCAGCCCCAGCATTTT
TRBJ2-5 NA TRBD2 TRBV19 CASSPREGRRETQYF TGTGCCAGTAGTCCCCGGGAGGGGAGGAGAGAGACCCAGTACTTC
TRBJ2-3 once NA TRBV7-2 CASSLGRGASFADTQYF TGTGCCAGCAGCTTAGGTCGGGGGGCTAGCTTCGCAGATACGCAGTATTTT
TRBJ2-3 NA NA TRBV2 CASRSSGTRSTDTQYF TGTGCCAGCCGTTCCTCGGGGACACGTAGCACAGATACGCAGTATTTT
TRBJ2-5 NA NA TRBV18 CASSPAGETQYF TGTGCCAGCTCACCAGCGGGGGAGACCCAGTACTTC
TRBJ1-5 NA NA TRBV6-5 CASTMRGQLNQPQHF TGTGCCAGCACCATGCGAGGACAGCTAAATCAGCCCCAGCATTTT
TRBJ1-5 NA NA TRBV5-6 CASSLHRTGLQSNQPQHF TGTGCCAGCAGCCTGCACCGAACAGGGTTACAAAGCAATCAGCCCCAGCATTTT
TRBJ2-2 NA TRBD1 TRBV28 CASSSGQGDTGELFF TGTGCCAGCAGCTCGGGACAGGGGGACACCGGGGAGCTGTTTTTT
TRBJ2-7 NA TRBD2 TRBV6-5 CARVAGPYEQYF TGTGCCAGGGTAGCGGGGCCCTACGAGCAGTACTTC
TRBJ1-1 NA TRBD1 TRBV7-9 CASSLTGGINTEAFF TGTGCCAGCAGCCTGACAGGGGGAATTAACACTGAAGCTTTCTTT
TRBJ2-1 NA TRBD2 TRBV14 CASSQLAGGFFYNEQFF TGTGCCAGCAGCCAACTAGCGGGGGGGTTTTTCTACAATGAGCAGTTCTTC
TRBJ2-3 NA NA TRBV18 CASSPSKGRPQGNSSTDTQYF TGTGCCAGCTCACCATCCAAAGGAAGGCCGCAGGGGAATTCTAGCACAGATACGCAGTATTTT
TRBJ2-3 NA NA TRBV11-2 CASSPRVGRGGDTQYF TGTGCCAGCAGCCCGAGAGTGGGCCGGGGAGGAGATACGCAGTATTTT
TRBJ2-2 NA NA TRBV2 CASRARAGATGELFF TGTGCCAGCAGAGCCCGGGCGGGTGCCACCGGGGAGCTGTTTTTT
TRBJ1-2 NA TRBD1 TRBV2 CASIGQGVVYGYTF TGTGCCAGCATAGGACAGGGTGTTGTCTATGGCTACACCTTC
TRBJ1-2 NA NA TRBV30 CAWSGSVAYGYTF TGTGCCTGGAGTGGGAGCGTGGCCTATGGCTACACCTTC
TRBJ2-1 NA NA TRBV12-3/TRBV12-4 CASGDYTDNEQFF TGTGCCAGCGGAGACTATACGGACAATGAGCAGTTCTTC
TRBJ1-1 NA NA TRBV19 CASSMVSEGNTEAFF TGTGCCAGTAGTATGGTGAGTGAGGGAAACACTGAAGCTTTCTTT
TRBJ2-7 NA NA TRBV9 CASSVGEGAYEQYF TGTGCCAGCAGCGTAGGTGAGGGGGCCTACGAGCAGTACTTC
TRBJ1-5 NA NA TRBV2 CASRRTASGNQPQHF TGTGCCAGCAGACGGACTGCGTCCGGCAATCAGCCCCAGCATTTT
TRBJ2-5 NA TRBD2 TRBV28 CASSSLGLAGGQETQYF TGTGCCAGCAGTTCCCTCGGACTAGCGGGGGGCCAAGAGACCCAGTACTTC
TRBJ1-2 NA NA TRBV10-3 CAISVLGGDYGYTF TGTGCCATCAGCGTCCTCGGCGGAGACTATGGCTACACCTTC
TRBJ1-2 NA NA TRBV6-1 CASSEARKGGYGYTF TGTGCCAGCAGTGAAGCGCGGAAAGGGGGATATGGCTACACCTTC
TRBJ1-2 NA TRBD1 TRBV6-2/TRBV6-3 CASSDKTGTNYGYTF TGTGCCAGCAGTGACAAGACAGGGACTAACTATGGCTACACCTTC
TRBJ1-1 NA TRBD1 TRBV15 CATSRTGLGAGEAFF TGTGCCACCAGCAGGACAGGGTTGGGAGCGGGTGAAGCTTTCTTT
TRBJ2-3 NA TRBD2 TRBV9 CASSVTASGISTDTQYF TGTGCCAGCAGCGTAACTGCTAGCGGGATTAGCACAGATACGCAGTATTTT
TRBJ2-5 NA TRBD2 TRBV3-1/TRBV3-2 CASSHRTSGGSETQYF TGTGCCAGCAGCCACCGGACTAGCGGGGGGTCGGAGACCCAGTACTTC
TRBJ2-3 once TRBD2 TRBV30 CAWSVGSGSTDTQYF TGTGCCTGGAGTGTAGGTAGCGGGAGCACAGATACGCAGTATTTT
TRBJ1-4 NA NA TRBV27 CASSLRGFNEKLFF TGTGCCAGCAGTTTAAGGGGGTTTAATGAAAAACTGTTTTTT
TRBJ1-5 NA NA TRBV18 CASSLEGGRQPQHF TGTGCCAGCTCACTAGAGGGGGGGAGACAGCCCCAGCATTTT
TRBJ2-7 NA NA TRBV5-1 CASSRWTDGEQYF TGCGCCAGCAGCCGGTGGACTGATGGCGAGCAGTACTTC
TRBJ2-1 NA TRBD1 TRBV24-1 CATSDRDRASSYNEQFF TGTGCCACCAGTGATCGGGACAGGGCGAGCTCCTACAATGAGCAGTTCTTC
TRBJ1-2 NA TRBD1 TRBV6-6 CGTGEGGNGYTF TGTGGGACAGGGGAGGGGGGCAATGGCTACACCTTC
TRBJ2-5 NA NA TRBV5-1 CASSSFRGASETQYF TGCGCCAGCAGCTCTTTCCGGGGGGCCTCAGAGACCCAGTACTTC
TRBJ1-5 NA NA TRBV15 CATSTLGEGEAQPQHF TGTGCCACCAGCACCTTAGGGGAGGGCGAGGCTCAGCCCCAGCATTTT
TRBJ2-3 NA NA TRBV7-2 CASSSPRVGGGPSTDTQYF TGTGCCAGCAGCTCACCTCGAGTGGGGGGGGGCCCTAGCACAGATACGCAGTATTTT
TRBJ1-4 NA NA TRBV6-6 CASRPGGEEKLFF TGTGCCAGCAGGCCGGGAGGCGAAGAAAAACTGTTTTTT
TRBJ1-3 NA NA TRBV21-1 CASRRQPGNTIYF TGTGCCAGCAGGCGACAGCCTGGAAACACCATATATTTT
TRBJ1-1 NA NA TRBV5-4 CASSSRGTMNTEAFF TGTGCCAGCAGCTCCCGAGGAACCATGAACACTGAAGCTTTCTTT
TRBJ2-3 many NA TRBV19 CASSIKGQSPWSETDTQYF TGTGCCAGTAGTATCAAAGGACAGAGCCCTTGGTCGGAGACAGATACGCAGTATTTT
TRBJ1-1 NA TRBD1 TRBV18 CASSPLVTGGTEAFF TGTGCCAGCTCACCATTGGTGACAGGGGGCACTGAAGCTTTCTTT